These T cell receptor beta chains were read from a single sample in a study of lymphopenia after photon versus proton radiotherapy. The assay was immunoSEQ multiplex PCR, and TCRdb's table has in-frame clones only and misses some. The sample has 22,000 or so clones, about 83% seen once. Material: peripheral blood, obtained from a patient treated with photon-based radiotherapy. The receptor set was obtained from a woman aged 50 to 65 with pancreatic cancer. Both conserved end residues are part of each CDR3. Each record gives: CDR3 DNA, CDR3 protein, CDR3 length, J gene, V gene, clone size, D gene. A D gene is named only where the DNA matches it firmly. Expanded clones get a size class; other rows say once, few or many, or leave the size out.

TGTGCCAGCTCACCCTTTCTCAGCGGGACCCACACCGGGGAGCTGTTTTTT CASSPFLSGTHTGELFF 17 TRBJ2-2 TRBV18 NA TRBD2
TGTGCCAGCAGCGTTCAAGGGTCCGGGGCCAACGTCCTGACTTTC CASSVQGSGANVLTF 15 TRBJ2-6 TRBV9 NA NA
TGTGCCAGTAGTATAGATAGTAGGAACACTGAAGCTTTCTTT CASSIDSRNTEAFF 14 TRBJ1-1 TRBV19 NA NA
TGTGCCAGCAGCTTCCAAGGTAGCGGGACCGTAAGCACAGATACGCAGTATTTT CASSFQGSGTVSTDTQYF 18 TRBJ2-3 TRBV7-2 NA TRBD2
TGTGCCAGTAGTCGGGACAGCTCTGGAAACACCATATATTTT CASSRDSSGNTIYF 14 TRBJ1-3 TRBV19 NA TRBD1
TGCGCCAGCAGGGTACAGGGCCCTAGCACAGATACGCAGTATTTT CASRVQGPSTDTQYF 15 TRBJ2-3 TRBV10-2 NA NA
TGTGCCAGCAGCACAACGCCCGGGACAGGGAATCAGTACTTC CASSTTPGTGNQYF 14 TRBJ2-4 TRBV27 NA TRBD1
TGTGCCAGCAGCTCGCAGAGCTTCGGGCGAACCTACGAGCAGTACTTC CASSSQSFGRTYEQYF 16 TRBJ2-7 TRBV11-2 NA NA
TGTGCCAGTAGTGAACTGAGCTCTGGAAACACCATATATTTT CASSELSSGNTIYF 14 TRBJ1-3 TRBV19 NA NA
TGCGCCAGCAGCCTTACTAGCGGGATTGACACCGGGGAGCTGTTTTTT CASSLTSGIDTGELFF 16 TRBJ2-2 TRBV4-1 NA TRBD2
TGTGCCTGGATCACTCCGGGACGGAAGAGCAATCAGCCCCAGCATTTT CAWITPGRKSNQPQHF 16 TRBJ1-5 TRBV30 NA NA
TGTGCCAGCAGCGTAGAGGGACAGGGCTACGAGCAGTACTTC CASSVEGQGYEQYF 14 TRBJ2-7 TRBV9 NA TRBD1
TGTGCCAGCAGCTTAGCACTCGACAGGAAGACCGGGGAGCTGTTTTTT CASSLALDRKTGELFF 16 TRBJ2-2 TRBV7-6 NA NA
TGTGCCACCGCGAGACAGTGGTCCTACGAGCAGTACTTC CATARQWSYEQYF 13 TRBJ2-7 TRBV11-2 few NA
TGTGCCAGTAGTACCACAGGGGGCCGGGACGAGCAGTACTTC CASSTTGGRDEQYF 14 TRBJ2-7 TRBV19 NA TRBD1
TGTGCCACCAGCCCCCGGGGGGGACCCTACGAGCAGTACTTC CATSPRGGPYEQYF 14 TRBJ2-7 TRBV15 NA TRBD2
TGTGCCACTAGACCGGGACTAGCGGGAGCGTCCTACAATGAGCAGTTCTTC CATRPGLAGASYNEQFF 17 TRBJ2-1 TRBV19 NA TRBD2
TGTGCCAGTAAAGTAGTCCCCGGGGAGCTGTTTTTT CASKVVPGELFF 12 TRBJ2-2 TRBV19 NA NA
TGTGCCAGCAGTGAGACAGTTACCAACTCCTACAATGAGCAGTTCTTC CASSETVTNSYNEQFF 16 TRBJ2-1 TRBV2 NA NA
TGTGCCAGCAGACCTAGCGGTCGTTCCTACGAGCAGTACTTC CASRPSGRSYEQYF 14 TRBJ2-7 TRBV25-1 NA TRBD2
TGTGCCAGCAGTTTACCCACAGGGCTTGGCTACACCTTC CASSLPTGLGYTF 13 TRBJ1-2 TRBV27 NA NA
TGCGCCAGCAGCCAACGAACGGGACAGGGGATTTACGAGCAGTACTTC CASSQRTGQGIYEQYF 16 TRBJ2-7 TRBV4-3 NA TRBD1
TGTGCCAGCAGCTTAGAAGTAGCGGGAGCGAGCACAGATACGCAGTATTTT CASSLEVAGASTDTQYF 17 TRBJ2-3 TRBV11-2 NA TRBD2
TGTGCCAGTAGTATTATCTCACTGGGAGAGCAGTTCTTC CASSIISLGEQFF 13 TRBJ2-1 TRBV19 NA NA
TGCGCCAGCAGCCAAGATCGCTACGGTTCTATATACGAGCAGTACTTC CASSQDRYGSIYEQYF 16 TRBJ2-7 TRBV4-1 NA NA
TGTGCCAGCAGTCACACGCACGATGGGGAAGGGACTAATGAAAAACTGTTTTTT CASSHTHDGEGTNEKLFF 18 TRBJ1-4 TRBV27 NA NA
TGTGCCAGCAGCTTGGCTGGGGGAAACCGACATGGCTACACCTTC CASSLAGGNRHGYTF 15 TRBJ1-2 TRBV5-4 NA NA
TGTGCCAGCAGTTTAAATGGCCGCTGGGAGACCCAGTACTTC CASSLNGRWETQYF 14 TRBJ2-5 TRBV27 NA NA
TGTGCCAGCAGCTCCGAAGGGGGGGGTACCTACGAGCAGTACTTC CASSSEGGGTYEQYF 15 TRBJ2-7 TRBV7-2 NA NA
TGTGCCAGCAGTTCAAGGTCACCACAAGTTGAGCAGTTCTTC CASSSRSPQVEQFF 14 TRBJ2-1 TRBV6-6 NA NA
TGTGCCAGTTCCCCATCAGGGGCGCAGCTTGTGACTTTCTTT CASSPSGAQLVTFF 14 TRBJ1-1 TRBV18 NA NA
TGCGCCAGCAGCCAAGTGGTCGGAGAAGAGACCCAGTACTTC CASSQVVGEETQYF 14 TRBJ2-5 TRBV4-3 NA NA
TGTGCCAGCAGCGTAGGCGGCAGCTCCTACGAGCAGTACTTC CASSVGGSSYEQYF 14 TRBJ2-7 TRBV9 NA NA
TGTGCCACCAGCCGGGACAGGGCCTCTGGGGCCAACGTCCTGACTTTC CATSRDRASGANVLTF 16 TRBJ2-6 TRBV15 NA TRBD1
TGTGCCAGCAGCCGACAGGGAGGTACCTACGAGCAGTACTTC CASSRQGGTYEQYF 14 TRBJ2-7 TRBV7-2 few NA
TGCGCCAGCAGCTTGAGGGGGAGCGGCGGCGCGAACACCGGGGAGCTGTTTTTT CASSLRGSGGANTGELFF 18 TRBJ2-2 TRBV5-1 NA NA
TGTGCCAGCAGTGAGGATCAGGGGGCCACTGAAGCTTTCTTT CASSEDQGATEAFF 14 TRBJ1-1 TRBV6-1 NA TRBD1
TGCGCCAGCAGCCAAGGATTAGCCGGGGCGCGGGATGAAGCTTTCTTT CASSQGLAGARDEAFF 16 TRBJ1-1 TRBV4-1 NA NA
TGTGCCAGCAGCCCTAGCGCCTTGAGGGGCACCGGGGAGCTGTTTTTT CASSPSALRGTGELFF 16 TRBJ2-2 TRBV5-8 NA NA
TGTGCCAGTAGTGAGAACTCCTCTGGAAACACCATATATTTT CASSENSSGNTIYF 14 TRBJ1-3 TRBV19 NA NA
TGTGCCAGTAGTATAGGGACCGGGACAGGACGCGATACGCAGTATTTT CASSIGTGTGRDTQYF 16 TRBJ2-3 TRBV19 NA TRBD1
TGTGCCAGCAGCTCCCCCAACGAGGGAAACACCATATATTTT CASSSPNEGNTIYF 14 TRBJ1-3 TRBV9 NA NA
TGTGCCAGCACTTCGACCACAGCCGGCAATCAGCCCCAGCATTTT CASTSTTAGNQPQHF 15 TRBJ1-5 TRBV6-1 NA NA
TGCGCCAGCAGCTTTACCCCTTACAATGAGCAGTTCTTC CASSFTPYNEQFF 13 TRBJ2-1 TRBV5-1 NA NA
TGTGCCAGTAGTATAGTAGCTACCTCCTACAATGAGCAGTTCTTC CASSIVATSYNEQFF 15 TRBJ2-1 TRBV19 NA NA
TGCAGCGTTGAAGGACAGGGAAGGGGCCGCACTGAAGCTTTCTTT CSVEGQGRGRTEAFF 15 TRBJ1-1 TRBV29-1 NA TRBD1
TGTGCCAGCAGGGCCGGAACCTATGGCTACACCTTC CASRAGTYGYTF 12 TRBJ1-2 TRBV6-5 NA NA
TGTGCCAGCAGTTCCCCGGGTCTGGGTTATGGCTACACCTTC CASSSPGLGYGYTF 14 TRBJ1-2 TRBV27 few NA
TGTGCCAGCAGAGAACGGGAGGGCCGTAGCGAGCAGTACTTC CASREREGRSEQYF 14 TRBJ2-7 TRBV13 NA TRBD2
TGTGCCAGCAGCACCCGACAGGGGCTCGGTCCCACAGATACGCAGTATTTT CASSTRQGLGPTDTQYF 17 TRBJ2-3 TRBV9 NA TRBD1
TGCAGTGCCCAGGGGGTAGATACGCAGTATTTT CSAQGVDTQYF 11 TRBJ2-3 TRBV20-1 once TRBD1
TGCAGCGTTGGGGGGGGTGATCAGCCCCAGCATTTT CSVGGGDQPQHF 12 TRBJ1-5 TRBV29-1 NA NA
TGTGCCAGCAGCCCCCGAGGAACAGGCTCCTACGAGCAGTACTTC CASSPRGTGSYEQYF 15 TRBJ2-7 TRBV7-9 NA NA
TGTGCCTGGGAGCGGGGTCAAGAGACCCAGTACTTC CAWERGQETQYF 12 TRBJ2-5 TRBV30 NA TRBD2
TGCAGCGTTGAATTCTCCCCGGGTGGATACGAGCAGTACTTC CSVEFSPGGYEQYF 14 TRBJ2-7 TRBV29-1 once NA
TGTGCCATCAGTGAGATGGGCAGGGAGGGGACTGAAGCTTTCTTT CAISEMGREGTEAFF 15 TRBJ1-1 TRBV10-3 NA NA
TGTGCCAGCAGCCAAATGGGGGCTTACGAGCAGTACTTC CASSQMGAYEQYF 13 TRBJ2-7 TRBV5-5 NA NA
TGTGCCAGCGATCTAGCGGGAGTGCAGTACTTC CASDLAGVQYF 11 TRBJ2-7 TRBV6-5 NA TRBD2
TGTGCCAGCAGTATAGGGACTAGCGGAACCGGGGAGCTGTTTTTT CASSIGTSGTGELFF 15 TRBJ2-2 TRBV6-5 once TRBD2
TGTGCCAGCAGCGTAGTAGGCAGGCGGGATGAGCAGTTCTTC CASSVVGRRDEQFF 14 TRBJ2-1 TRBV9 NA NA